Reported below is one T cell receptor beta chain. Its antigen is unknown. V lost 7 bases, J lost 7 bases, and 19 bases lay in between. Germline-derived CDR1 and CDR2 are LNHDA and SQIVND (reference sequence). The CDR3 contains 14 residues. Using a FACSAria, the CD4+ and CD8+ T cells were sorted from the PBMCs. This entry belongs to a study of CD8+ T cells in alopecia areata. Investigators isolated RNA and reverse transcribed it into cDNA to act as the sequencing template. Sequencing was performed with immunoSEQ multiplex PCR; in TCRdb, only in-frame clones are kept and a portion is missing. Among about 140,000 clones, 45% to 60% were seen once, and the ten largest hold around 5%. Study observations and caveats: It was lesional scalp, especially alopecia totalis/universalis, that showed higher clonality than normal scalp. Mice showed clearer TCR sharing than patients did, a gap that was possibly HLA-related. Scalp sequencing also captures normal skin's resident alphabeta T cells.

The clonotype comes from a human donor in good health. The sequenced material came from CD4+ T cells sorted from blood. The V call is TRBV19, the J call TRBJ1-2, with D hard to call. CDR3 sequence reads: CASTPSRRGLGYTF. The CDR3 coding sequence is TGTGCCAGTACCCCGTCCCGTCGAGGTCTTGGCTACACCTTC.